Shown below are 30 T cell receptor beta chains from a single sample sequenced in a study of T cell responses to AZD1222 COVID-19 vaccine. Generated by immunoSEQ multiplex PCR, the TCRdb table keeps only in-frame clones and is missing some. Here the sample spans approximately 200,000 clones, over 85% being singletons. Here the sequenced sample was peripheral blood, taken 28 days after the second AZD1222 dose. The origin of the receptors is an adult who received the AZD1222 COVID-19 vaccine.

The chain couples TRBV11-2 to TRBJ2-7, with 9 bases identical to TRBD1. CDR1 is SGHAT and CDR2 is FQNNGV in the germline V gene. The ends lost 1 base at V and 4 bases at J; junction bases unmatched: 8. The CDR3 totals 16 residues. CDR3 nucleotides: TGTGCCAGCAGCTTAGGGGGACAGGGACGAAGTTACGAGCAGTACTTC. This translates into CASSLGGQGRSYEQYF.

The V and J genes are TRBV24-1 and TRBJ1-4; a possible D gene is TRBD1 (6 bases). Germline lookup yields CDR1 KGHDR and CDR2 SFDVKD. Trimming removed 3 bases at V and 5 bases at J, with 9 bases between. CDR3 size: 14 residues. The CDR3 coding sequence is TGTGCCACCAGTGATCCTGGACAGAATGAAAAACTGTTTTTT. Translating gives CATSDPGQNEKLFF.

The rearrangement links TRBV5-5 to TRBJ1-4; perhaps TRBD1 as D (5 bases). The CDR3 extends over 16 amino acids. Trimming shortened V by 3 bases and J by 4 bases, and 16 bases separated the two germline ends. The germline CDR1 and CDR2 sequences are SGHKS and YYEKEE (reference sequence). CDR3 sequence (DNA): TGTGCCAGCAGCTGGGTGGAGGCGGGGGGTAATGAAAAACTGTTTTTT. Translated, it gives CASSWVEAGGNEKLFF.

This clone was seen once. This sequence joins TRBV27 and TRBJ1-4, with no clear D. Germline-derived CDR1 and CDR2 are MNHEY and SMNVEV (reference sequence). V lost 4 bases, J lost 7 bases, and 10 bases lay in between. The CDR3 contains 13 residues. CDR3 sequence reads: CASSSYSSEKLFF. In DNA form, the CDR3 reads TGTGCCAGCAGTTCCTACAGCAGTGAAAAACTGTTTTTT. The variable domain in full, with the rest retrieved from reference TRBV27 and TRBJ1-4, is EAQVTQNPRYLITVTGKKLTVTCSQNMNHEYMSWYRQDPGLGLRQIYYSMNVEVTDKGDVPEGYKVSRKEKRNFPLILESPSPNQTSLYFCASSSYSSEKLFFGSGTQLSVL.

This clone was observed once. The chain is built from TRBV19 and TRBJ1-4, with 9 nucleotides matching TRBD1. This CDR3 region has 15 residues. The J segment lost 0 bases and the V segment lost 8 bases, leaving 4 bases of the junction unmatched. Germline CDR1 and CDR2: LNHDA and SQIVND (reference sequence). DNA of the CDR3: TGTGCCAGTGGGACAGGGCTCGCAACTAATGAAAAACTGTTTTTT. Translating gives CASGTGLATNEKLFF.

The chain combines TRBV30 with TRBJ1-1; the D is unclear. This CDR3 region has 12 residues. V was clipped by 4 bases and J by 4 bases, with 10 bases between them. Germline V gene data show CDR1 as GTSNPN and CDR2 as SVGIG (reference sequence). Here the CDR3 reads CAWTGLATEAFF. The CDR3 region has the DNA TGTGCCTGGACGGGTTTGGCCACTGAAGCTTTCTTT.

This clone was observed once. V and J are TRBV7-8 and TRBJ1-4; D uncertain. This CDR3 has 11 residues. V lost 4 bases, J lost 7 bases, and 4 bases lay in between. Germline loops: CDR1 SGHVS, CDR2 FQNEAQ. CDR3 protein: CASSYREKLFF. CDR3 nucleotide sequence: TGTGCCAGCAGCTATCGTGAAAAACTGTTTTTT. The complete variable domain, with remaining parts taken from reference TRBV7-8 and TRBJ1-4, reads GAGVSQSPRYKVAKRGQDVALRCDPISGHVSLFWYQQALGQGPEFLTYFQNEAQLDKSGLPSDRFFAERPEGSVSTLKIQRTQQEDSAVYLCASSYREKLFFGSGTQLSVL.

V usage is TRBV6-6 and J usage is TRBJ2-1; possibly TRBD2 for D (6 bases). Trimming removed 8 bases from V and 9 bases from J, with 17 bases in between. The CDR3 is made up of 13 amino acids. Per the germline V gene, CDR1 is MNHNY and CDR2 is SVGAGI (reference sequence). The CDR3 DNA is TGTGCCAGCGAGACTAGAAGATATGCTGAGCAGTTCTTC. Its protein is CASETRRYAEQFF.

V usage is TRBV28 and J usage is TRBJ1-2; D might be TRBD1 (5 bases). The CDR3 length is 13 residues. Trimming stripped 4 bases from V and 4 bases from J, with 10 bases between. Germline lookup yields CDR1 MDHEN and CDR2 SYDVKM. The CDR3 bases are TGTGCCAGCAGTTCGGGGGGGAGCTATGGCTACACCTTC. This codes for CASSSGGSYGYTF.

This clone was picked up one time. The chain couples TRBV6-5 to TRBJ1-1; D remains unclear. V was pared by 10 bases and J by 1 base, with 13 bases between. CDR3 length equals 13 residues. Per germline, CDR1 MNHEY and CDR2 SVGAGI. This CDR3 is CATRSAPNTEAFF. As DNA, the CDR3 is TGTGCCACCAGGTCGGCACCGAACACTGAAGCTTTCTTT.

CDR3 amino acids: CASSYSAAVYEQYF. The CDR3 region has the DNA TGTGCCAGCAGTTACTCGGCGGCAGTCTACGAGCAGTACTTC. The chain recombines TRBV6-5 with TRBJ2-7; D unresolved. Per germline, CDR1 MNHEY and CDR2 SVGAGI. Trimming took off 0 bases at V and 3 bases at J, with 9 bases between the two ends. The CDR3 runs 14 residues.

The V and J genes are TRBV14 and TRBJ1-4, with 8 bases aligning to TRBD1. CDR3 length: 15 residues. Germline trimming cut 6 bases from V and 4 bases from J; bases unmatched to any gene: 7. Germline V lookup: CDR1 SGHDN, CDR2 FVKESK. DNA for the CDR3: TGTGCCAGCAGACCGACAGGGGAGGGTAATGAAAAACTGTTTTTT. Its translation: CASRPTGEGNEKLFF.

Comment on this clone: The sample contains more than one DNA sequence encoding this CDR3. The CDR3 here is CASSLGQGVSPLHF. CDR3 in DNA: TGTGCCAGCAGCTTAGGGCAGGGGGTCTCACCCCTCCACTTT. The chain joins TRBV5-6 to TRBJ1-6, with TRBD1 identical over 7 bases. The V segment lost 2 bases and the J segment 10 bases; nucleotides outside the gene matches: 6. Germline V CDR1 and CDR2: SGHDT, YYEEEE. The CDR3 sequence is 14 residues long.

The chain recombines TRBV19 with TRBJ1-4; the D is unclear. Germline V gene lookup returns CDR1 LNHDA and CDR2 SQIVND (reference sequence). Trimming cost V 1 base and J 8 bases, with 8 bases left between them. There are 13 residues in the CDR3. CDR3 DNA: TGTGCCAGTAGTATAGGGACGGCAGAAAAACTGTTTTTT. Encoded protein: CASSIGTAEKLFF.

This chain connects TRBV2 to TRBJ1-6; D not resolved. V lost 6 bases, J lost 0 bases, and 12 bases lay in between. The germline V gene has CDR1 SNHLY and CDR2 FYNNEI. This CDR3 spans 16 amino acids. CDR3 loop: CASSWTGSSYNSPLHF. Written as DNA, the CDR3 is TGTGCCAGCAGCTGGACTGGCAGCTCCTATAATTCACCCCTCCACTTT.

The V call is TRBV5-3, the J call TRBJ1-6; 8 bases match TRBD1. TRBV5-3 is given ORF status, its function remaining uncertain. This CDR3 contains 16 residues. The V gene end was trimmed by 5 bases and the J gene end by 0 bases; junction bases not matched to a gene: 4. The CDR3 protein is CARRRTGNSYNSPLHF. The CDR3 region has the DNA TGTGCCAGAAGGAGGACAGGGAACTCCTATAATTCACCCCTCCACTTT.

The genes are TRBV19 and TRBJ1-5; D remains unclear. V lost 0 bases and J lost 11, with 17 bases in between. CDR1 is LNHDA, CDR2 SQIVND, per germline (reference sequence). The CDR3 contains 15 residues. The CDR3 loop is CASSIDRTDPRSQHF. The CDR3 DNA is TGTGCCAGTAGTATAGACCGGACCGATCCTAGGTCCCAGCATTTT.

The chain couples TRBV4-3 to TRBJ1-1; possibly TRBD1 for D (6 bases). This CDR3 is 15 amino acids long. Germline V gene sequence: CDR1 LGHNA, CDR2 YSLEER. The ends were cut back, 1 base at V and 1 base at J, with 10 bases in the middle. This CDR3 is CASSQGTGSNTEAFF. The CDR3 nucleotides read TGCGCCAGCAGCCAAGGTACAGGGTCGAACACTGAAGCTTTCTTT.

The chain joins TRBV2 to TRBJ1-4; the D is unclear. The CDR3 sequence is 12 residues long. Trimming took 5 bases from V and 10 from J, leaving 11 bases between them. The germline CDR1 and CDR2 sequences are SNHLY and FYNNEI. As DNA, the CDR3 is TGTGCCAGCAGTTCGGATAGCGGAAAACTGTTTTTT. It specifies CASSSDSGKLFF.

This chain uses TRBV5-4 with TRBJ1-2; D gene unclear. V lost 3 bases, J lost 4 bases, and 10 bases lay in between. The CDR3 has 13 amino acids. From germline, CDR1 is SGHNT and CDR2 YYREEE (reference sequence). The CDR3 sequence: CASSYSETYGYTF. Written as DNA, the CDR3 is TGTGCCAGCAGCTACAGCGAAACCTATGGCTACACCTTC. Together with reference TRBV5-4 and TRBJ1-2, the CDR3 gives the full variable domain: ETGVTQSPTHLIKTRGQQVTLRCSSQSGHNTVSWYQQALGQGPQFIFQYYREEENGRGNFPPRFSGLQFPNYSSELNVNALELDDSALYLCASSYSETYGYTFGSGTRLTVV.

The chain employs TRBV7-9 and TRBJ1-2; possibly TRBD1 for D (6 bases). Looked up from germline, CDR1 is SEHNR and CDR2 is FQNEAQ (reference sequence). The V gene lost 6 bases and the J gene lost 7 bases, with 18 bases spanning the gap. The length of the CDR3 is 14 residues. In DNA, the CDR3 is TGTGCCAGCAGGCTAGTTTCGGGGGCGCGTGGCTACACCTTC. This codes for CASRLVSGARGYTF.

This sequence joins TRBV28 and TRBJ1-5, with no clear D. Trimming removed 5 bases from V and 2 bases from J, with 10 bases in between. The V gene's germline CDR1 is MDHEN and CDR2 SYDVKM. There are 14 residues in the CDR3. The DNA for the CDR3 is TGTGCCAGCAGTCTGGTTGGTGGCAATCAGCCCCAGCATTTT. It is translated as CASSLVGGNQPQHF.

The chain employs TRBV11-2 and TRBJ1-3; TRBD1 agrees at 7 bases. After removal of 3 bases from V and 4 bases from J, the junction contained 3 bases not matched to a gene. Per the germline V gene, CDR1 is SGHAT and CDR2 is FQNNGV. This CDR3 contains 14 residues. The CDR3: CASSLGQKGNTIYF. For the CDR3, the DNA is TGTGCCAGCAGCTTGGGACAGAAGGGAAACACCATATATTTT.

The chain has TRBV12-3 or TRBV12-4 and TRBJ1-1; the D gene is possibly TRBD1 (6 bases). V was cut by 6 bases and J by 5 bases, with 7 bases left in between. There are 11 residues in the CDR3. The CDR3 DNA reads TGTGCCAGCAGGAGGGGGACTGAAGCTTTCTTT. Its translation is CASRRGTEAFF.

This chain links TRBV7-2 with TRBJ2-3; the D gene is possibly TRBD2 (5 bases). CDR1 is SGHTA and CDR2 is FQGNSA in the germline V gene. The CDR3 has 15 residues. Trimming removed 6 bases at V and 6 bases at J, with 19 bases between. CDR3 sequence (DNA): TGTGCCAGCAGTCATGACCCCCGGAGGTTGGATACGCAGTATTTT. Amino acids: CASSHDPRRLDTQYF.

CDR3 residues: CASSLGTMETQYF. The CDR3 DNA sequence: TGTGCCAGCAGCTTAGGCACGATGGAGACCCAGTACTTC. The V gene is TRBV7-2, the J gene TRBJ2-5; D unresolved. Germline-derived CDR1 and CDR2 are SGHTA and FQGNSA. The ends were cut back, 1 base at V and 5 bases at J, with 8 bases in the middle. The CDR3 has 13 residues.

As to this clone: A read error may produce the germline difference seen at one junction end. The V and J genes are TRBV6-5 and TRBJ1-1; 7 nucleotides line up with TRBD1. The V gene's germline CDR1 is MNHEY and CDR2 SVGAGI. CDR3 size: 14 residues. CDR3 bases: TGTGCCCGCAGTACACGACAGGGTTTAGCTGAAGCTTTCTTT. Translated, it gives CARSTRQGLAEAFF.

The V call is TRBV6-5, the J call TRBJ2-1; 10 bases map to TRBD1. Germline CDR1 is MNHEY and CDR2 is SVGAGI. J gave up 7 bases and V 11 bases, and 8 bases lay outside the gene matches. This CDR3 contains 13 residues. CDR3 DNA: TGTGCCTCTGCGGGACAGGGGTGGAATGAGCAGTTCTTC. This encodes CASAGQGWNEQFF.

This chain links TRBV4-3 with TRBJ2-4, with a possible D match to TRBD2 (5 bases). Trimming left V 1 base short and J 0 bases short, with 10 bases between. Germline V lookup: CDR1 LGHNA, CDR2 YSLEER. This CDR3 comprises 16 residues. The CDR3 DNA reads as TGCGCCAGCAGCCAAGTTGACCGGGGAGCCAAAAACATTCAGTACTTC. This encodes CASSQVDRGAKNIQYF.

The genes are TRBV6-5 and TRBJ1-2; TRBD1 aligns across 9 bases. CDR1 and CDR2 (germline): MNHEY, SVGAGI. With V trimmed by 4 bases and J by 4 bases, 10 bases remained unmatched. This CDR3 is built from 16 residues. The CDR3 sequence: CASSSSYRGQGYGYTF. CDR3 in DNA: TGTGCCAGCAGTTCATCCTACAGGGGGCAAGGCTATGGCTACACCTTC.